The clone carrying this T cell receptor (beta chain) was seen many times. Its antigen is unknown. Source study methods: Researchers built a distant-metastasis classifier for papillary thyroid cancer that drew on CDR3 differences across clinicopathological groups. TCRdb recomputed clones from the PCR reads via MiXCR. The V and J calls reflect TCRdb's pipeline rather than the authors' work. In the table there are approximately 50,000 clones, approximately 22% of which are singletons. The entry originates in a study of metastatic and nonmetastatic thyroid tumors. About the research overall: The study looked at repertoires side by side in blood and in tumor or nodule tissue from malignant and benign thyroid patients.

Broader study findings: Malignant thyroid tumors reportedly exceeded benign nodules significantly in TCR beta diversity, with the difference appearing in blood and tumor.

Among the patients, none had received any treatment before thyroid surgery. V lost 6 bases to trimming and J lost 6 bases, with 9 bases between them. The CDR3 length is 13 residues. The germline V gene has CDR1 LNHDA and CDR2 SQIVND (reference sequence). Sample: blood. The receptor's source is a female donor with papillary thyroid cancer or a benign thyroid nodule (not recorded which). Some clones in this sample may be carry-over from other donors' samples. The V and J genes are TRBV19 and TRBJ1-6, with a possible D match to TRBD1 (5 bases). The CDR3 coding sequence is TGTGCCAGTAGCACAGGCGTTAATTCACCCCTCCACTTT. It specifies CASSTGVNSPLHF.